What follows are 25 T cell receptor beta chains derived from one specimen sequenced in a study of cytomegalovirus exposure and HLA in healthy donors. PCR employed 60 Vbeta and 13 Jbeta primers. Clones were read by immunoSEQ multiplex PCR, and TCRdb kept only the in-frame ones, dropping some. The repertoire consists of roughly 130,000 clones, with under 90% occurring once and the leading ten covering roughly 4.2%. Sequenced material: PBMCs. These receptors all come from a woman in her 40s in good health and CMV-seronegative.

The CDR3 coding sequence is TGTGCCAGCAGCTTAGTTGGAGGCGGGGGTGATGAGCAGTTCTTC. This translates into CASSLVGGGGDEQFF. The chain employs TRBV7-2 and TRBJ2-1; 7 nucleotides line up with TRBD2. Germline CDR1 reads SGHTA; CDR2 reads FQGNSA. The trim removed 1 base at V and 8 bases at J, leaving 8 bases unmatched. CDR3 length: 15 amino acids.

This clone was picked up one time. The rearrangement joins TRBV4-3 to TRBJ2-1, with 14 bases lining up with TRBD2. There are 15 residues in the CDR3. The V gene end was trimmed by 4 bases and the J gene end by 6 bases; junction bases not matched to a gene: 2. In germline, CDR1 is LGHNA, CDR2 YSLEER. CDR3 protein: CASSPGTSGSNEQFF. The CDR3 coding sequence is TGCGCCAGCAGCCCCGGGACTAGCGGGAGCAATGAGCAGTTCTTC.

V is TRBV19 and J is TRBJ1-6; 7 nucleotides align to TRBD1. The junction had 8 bases not matched to a gene; V was cut back by 2 bases and J by 7 bases. The length of the CDR3 is 16 residues. Germline assignment: CDR1 LNHDA and CDR2 SQIVND (reference sequence). This CDR3 is CASSISNRGWNSPLHF. DNA for the CDR3: TGTGCCAGTAGTATAAGTAACAGGGGCTGGAATTCACCCCTCCACTTT. Complete variable domain (other parts from reference TRBV19 and TRBJ1-6): DGGITQSPKYLFRKEGQNVTLSCEQNLNHDAMYWYRQDPGQGLRLIYYSQIVNDFQKGDIAEGYSVSREKKESFPLTVTSAQKNPTAFYLCASSISNRGWNSPLHFGNGTRLTVT.

This clone was found a few times. This chain joins TRBV6-1 and TRBJ1-4; D perhaps matches TRBD1 (6 bases). Germline V lookup: CDR1 MNHNS, CDR2 SASEGT. The CDR3 loop spans 12 amino acids. Trimming took off 6 bases at V and 11 bases at J, with 13 bases between the two ends. The CDR3 protein is CASRSGTSKLFF. The CDR3 nucleotides read TGTGCCAGCAGGTCGGGGACATCTAAACTGTTTTTT.

In the case of this clone: A read error may account for a junction end that differs from germline. This chain uses TRBV29-1 with TRBJ2-7; D unresolved. The CDR3 has 12 amino acids. Germline CDR1 and CDR2: SQVTM and ANQGSEA. For the CDR3, the DNA is TGCAGCGTTCAAGACACTACCTACGAGCAGTACTTC. Amino acid sequence: CSVQDTTYEQYF.

The chain uses TRBV28 and TRBJ2-7; D is possibly TRBD1 (6 bases). Deletions cut 2 bases from V and 0 bases from J, with 14 bases between. Germline V gives CDR1 MDHEN, CDR2 SYDVKM. The CDR3 extends over 16 amino acids. CDR3 DNA: TGTGCCAGCAGTTTAGGAGGACAGCGAGTCTCCTACGAGCAGTACTTC. Residues: CASSLGGQRVSYEQYF.

This clone was counted a few times. The rearrangement links TRBV7-6 to TRBJ2-1; D perhaps matches TRBD2 (6 bases). Germline CDR1 is SGHVS and CDR2 is FNYEAQ. This CDR3 contains 13 residues. Trimming pared 1 base from V and 13 bases from J, leaving 14 bases between. CDR3 region: CASSLERGGSQFF. The CDR3 nucleotides are TGTGCCAGCAGCTTAGAACGGGGAGGCTCACAGTTCTTC.

J is TRBJ1-6 and V is TRBV7-6; perhaps TRBD1 as D (5 bases). This CDR3 is built from 15 residues. V was pared by 1 base and J by 8 bases, with 12 bases between. The germline V gene has CDR1 SGHVS and CDR2 FNYEAQ. CDR3 in DNA: TGTGCCAGCAGCTTAGGTGCAGGGAGGTATTCACCCCTCCACTTT. Its translation is CASSLGAGRYSPLHF.

The chain couples TRBV5-8 to TRBJ2-2; the match to TRBD1 covers 11 bases. The germline V gene encodes CDR1 SGHTS and CDR2 YDEGEE. The CDR3 length is 17 residues. Trimming cost V 4 bases and J 2 bases; bases outside gene matches: 7. CDR3 DNA sequence: TGTGCCAGCAGCCGCGGACAGGGGGCCTTTAACACCGGGGAGCTGTTTTTT. Amino acid sequence: CASSRGQGAFNTGELFF.

This clone turned up a few times. The chain is built from TRBV4-2 and TRBJ2-5; TRBD2 agrees at 9 bases. The ends lost 1 base at V and 5 bases at J; junction bases unmatched: 5. Germline CDR1 LGHNA, CDR2 YNFKEQ. The CDR3 has 15 amino acids. The CDR3 region is CASSQGGGRGETQYF. As DNA, the CDR3 is TGTGCCAGCAGCCAAGGAGGCGGGAGGGGGGAGACCCAGTACTTC.

Comments on this clone: The junction shows a germline mismatch at one end, possibly a read error. The genes are TRBV6-1 and TRBJ2-7; 8 nucleotides match TRBD1. CDR3 length equals 11 residues. The germline V gene has CDR1 MNHNS and CDR2 SASEGT. In DNA, the CDR3 is TGTGCCAGCAGTGGCGGGACAGGCGGGCACTTC. Translation gives CASSGGTGGHF.

V and J are TRBV6-5 and TRBJ1-1, with a tentative D call TRBD1 (5 bases). Trimming pared 5 bases from V and 5 bases from J, leaving 12 bases between. The CDR3 length is 13 residues. Germline V gene data show CDR1 as MNHEY and CDR2 as SVGAGI. CDR3 DNA: TGTGCCAGCAGTCAGACGCAGGGAACTGAAGCTTTCTTT. Protein sequence: CASSQTQGTEAFF.

V gene TRBV7-9 combines with J gene TRBJ2-2; 8 nucleotides line up with TRBD1. With V trimmed by 5 bases and J by 3 bases, 8 bases remained unmatched. Looked up from germline, CDR1 is SEHNR and CDR2 is FQNEAQ (reference sequence). The CDR3 spans 16 residues. The CDR3 is CASSRWTGRHTGELFF. In DNA form, the CDR3 reads TGTGCCAGCAGCCGGTGGACAGGGCGCCACACCGGGGAGCTGTTTTTT. Together with reference TRBV7-9 and TRBJ2-2, the CDR3 gives the full variable domain: DTGVSQNPRHKITKRGQNVTFRCDPISEHNRLYWYRQTLGQGPEFLTYFQNEAQLEKSRLLSDRFSAERPKGSFSTLEIQRTEQGDSAMYLCASSRWTGRHTGELFFGEGSRLTVL.

This clone was counted a few times. The V gene is TRBV6-5, the J gene TRBJ1-4; D not resolved. CDR1 and CDR2 from the germline V gene are MNHEY and SVGAGI. This CDR3 contains 13 residues. The V end lost 10 bases, the J end lost 2 bases, and 11 bases lay between the germline ends. The CDR3 bases are TGTGCCACCTTGGAGGGCACTAATGAAAAACTGTTTTTT. Its translation: CATLEGTNEKLFF.

The chain couples TRBV7-8 to TRBJ2-5, with 11 positions matching TRBD2. CDR3 length equals 15 residues. CDR1 and CDR2 from the germline V gene are SGHVS and FQNEAQ. After removal of 3 bases from V and 5 bases from J, the junction contained 5 bases not matched to a gene. The CDR3 here is CASSLVAGGHETQYF. CDR3 DNA: TGTGCCAGCAGCTTGGTAGCGGGGGGGCACGAGACCCAGTACTTC.

This chain links TRBV20-1 with TRBJ2-7; 12 bases align to TRBD2. There are 11 residues in the CDR3. Looked up from germline, CDR1 is DFQATT and CDR2 is SNEGSKA (reference sequence). The ends lost 5 bases at V and 13 bases at J; junction bases unmatched: 6. The CDR3 DNA reads TGCAGTGCTTTGACTAGCGGGAGTGTATACTTC. As protein: CSALTSGSVYF.

The chain is built from TRBV6-1 and TRBJ2-7, with 8 bases lining up with TRBD1. The CDR3 runs to 17 residues. Germline V CDR1 and CDR2: MNHNS, SASEGT. Trimming took 3 bases from V and 0 from J; bases not matched to a gene: 10. Written as DNA, the CDR3 is TGTGCCAGCAGTGAGTGGGGGACAGGCAAAAGCTCCTACGAGCAGTACTTC. Its translation: CASSEWGTGKSSYEQYF.

This clone was counted only a few times. The chain employs TRBV4-2 and TRBJ2-5, with TRBD2 as a possible D gene (6 bases). Germline V lookup: CDR1 LGHNA, CDR2 YNFKEQ. The CDR3 extends over 14 amino acids. Trimming took off 0 bases at V and 5 bases at J, with 10 bases between the two ends. The CDR3: CASSQEPGLETQYF. CDR3 DNA sequence: TGTGCCAGCAGCCAAGAACCGGGACTTGAGACCCAGTACTTC.

This clone was seen once. At one end, the junction sequence differs from germline, possibly due to a read error. The V gene is TRBV6-4, the J gene TRBJ1-2, with D possibly matching TRBD1 (5 bases). Germline V gene lookup returns CDR1 MRHNA and CDR2 SNTAGT. The CDR3 extends over 15 amino acids. CDR3 nucleotides: TGTGCCAGCAGTGACTCGAGTACAGGACCTTATGGCTACCCCTTC. It yields the protein CASSDSSTGPYGYPF.

This rearrangement joins TRBV7-2 to TRBJ2-7; no clear D. The germline V gene has CDR1 SGHTA and CDR2 FQGNSA. Trimming took 5 bases from V and 0 from J, leaving 5 bases between them. The CDR3 is made up of 12 amino acids. The CDR3 protein is CASSRYSYEQYF. DNA of the CDR3: TGTGCCAGCAGCCGCTACTCCTACGAGCAGTACTTC. Drawing the rest from reference TRBV7-2 and TRBJ2-7, the complete variable domain is GAGVSQSPSNKVTEKGKDVELRCDPISGHTALYWYRQSLGQGLEFLIYFQGNSAPDKSGLPSDRFSAERTGGSVSTLTIQRTQQEDSAVYLCASSRYSYEQYFGPGTRLTVT.

The V and J genes are TRBV2 and TRBJ1-1; no clear D gene. Germline CDR1 SNHLY, CDR2 FYNNEI. This CDR3 region has 13 residues. The V and J ends lost 7 bases and 0 bases respectively, with 9 bases between them. CDR3: CASTTYMNTEAFF. Here the CDR3 DNA reads TGTGCCAGCACTACTTATATGAACACTGAAGCTTTCTTT. The full variable domain, with the rest looked up from reference TRBV2 and TRBJ1-1, is EPEVTQTPSHQVTQMGQEVILRCVPISNHLYFYWYRQILGQKVEFLVSFYNNEISEKSEIFDDQFSVERPDGSNFTLKIRSTKLEDSAMYFCASTTYMNTEAFFGQGTRLTVV.

This clone was recorded only once. The chain links TRBV19 to TRBJ2-5; 10 bases are shared with TRBD1. The V gene end was trimmed by 10 bases and the J gene end by 4 bases; junction bases not matched to a gene: 12. Germline CDR1 LNHDA, CDR2 SQIVND (reference sequence). The CDR3 loop spans 15 amino acids. The CDR3 bases are TGTGCCACCAGCGTTGACAGGGGGCATCGAGAGACCCAGTACTTC. The encoded protein is CATSVDRGHRETQYF.

This clone was observed once. This rearrangement joins TRBV10-3 to TRBJ2-3, with 7 bases that match TRBD1. CDR1 is ENHRY and CDR2 is SYGVKD in the germline V gene. V shed 3 bases, J shed 3 bases, and the junction held 6 bases outside the gene matches. The CDR3 is made up of 15 amino acids. The CDR3 DNA reads TGTGCCATCAGTGAAAGGACAGGAACTACAGATACGCAGTATTTT. This codes for CAISERTGTTDTQYF.

The rearrangement links TRBV18 to TRBJ1-6; no definite D call. The germline V and J ends were trimmed by 6 bases and 7 bases, with 10 bases remaining between them. This CDR3 has 13 residues. Germline V gives CDR1 KGHSH, CDR2 LQKENI. The CDR3 reads CASSEGGNSPLHF. CDR3 bases: TGTGCCAGCTCCGAAGGAGGAAATTCACCCCTCCACTTT.

CDR3 DNA: TGTGCCAGCAGCTTTAGGGCCCAGGGGGGTACCTACGAGCAGTACTTC. It is translated as CASSFRAQGGTYEQYF. This rearrangement joins TRBV7-2 to TRBJ2-7, with D possibly being TRBD1 (7 bases). The germline V gene has CDR1 SGHTA and CDR2 FQGNSA. V lost 3 bases and J 2 bases, leaving 17 bases between the germline ends. The CDR3 runs 16 residues.